The 22 T cell receptor beta chains reported below all come from one sample, sequenced in a study of shared clonotypes between healthy human individuals. TCRdb's table, derived via immunoSEQ multiplex PCR, lists solely in-frame clones and lacks some. The sample shows roughly 660,000 clones, about nine tenths of them seen only once. Sequencing was carried out using memory CD8+ T cells from PBMCs. The subset: CD45RO+ cells pooled with CCR7-negative TemRA cells. The receptor set was obtained from a man younger than 35 in good health. Some clones in this sample may be carry-over from other donors' samples.

The chain joins TRBV28 to TRBJ2-3; TRBD1 aligns across 9 bases. The CDR3 loop spans 15 amino acids. Germline CDR1 MDHEN, CDR2 SYDVKM. With 4 bases clipped from V and 6 bases from J, the junction kept 8 bases outside the gene matches. The chain's CDR3 is CASSWGTGRMDTQYF. The CDR3 nucleotides are TGTGCCAGCAGTTGGGGGACAGGGAGAATGGATACGCAGTATTTT.

The CDR3 bases are TGTGCCAGCAGGGGTCTAGCGGGGACCGATACGCAGTATTTT. This codes for CASRGLAGTDTQYF. The chain recombines TRBV27 with TRBJ2-3, with 9 bases identical to TRBD2. The J segment lost 6 bases and the V segment lost 6 bases, leaving 7 bases of the junction unmatched. This CDR3 has 14 residues. Germline CDR1 is MNHEY and CDR2 is SMNVEV (reference sequence).

The chain is built from TRBV10-3 and TRBJ2-1; 7 nucleotides match TRBD2. Trimming at V came to 6 bases and at J to 6 bases, leaving 14 bases not matched to a gene. Per germline, CDR1 ENHRY and CDR2 SYGVKD. The CDR3 runs to 16 residues. The CDR3 region is CAISELREGRFNEQFF. The CDR3 DNA reads as TGTGCCATCAGCGAGCTAAGGGAGGGCCGTTTCAATGAGCAGTTCTTC.

The chain couples TRBV7-9 to TRBJ2-3; 8 nucleotides line up with TRBD2. Trimming removed 5 bases from V and 4 bases from J; junction bases left unmatched: 8. The CDR3 length is 15 residues. CDR1 SEHNR and CDR2 FQNEAQ come from the germline V gene (reference sequence). Written as DNA, the CDR3 is TGTGCCAGCAGCCTAAGCGGGAGAATTGCAGATACGCAGTATTTT. Its translation is CASSLSGRIADTQYF. The full variable domain, completed using reference TRBV7-9 and TRBJ2-3, is DTGVSQNPRHKITKRGQNVTFRCDPISEHNRLYWYRQTLGQGPEFLTYFQNEAQLEKSRLLSDRFSAERPKGSFSTLEIQRTEQGDSAMYLCASSLSGRIADTQYFGPGTRLTVL.

This clone was seen a single time. The CDR3 spells CASSVTGTLLYTGTDTQYF. CDR3 DNA sequence: TGTGCCAGCAGCGTTACCGGGACCCTACTATACACTGGCACAGATACGCAGTATTTT. This rearrangement joins TRBV5-8 to TRBJ2-3; possibly TRBD1 or TRBD2 for D (5 bases each). V lost 4 bases and J 1 base, leaving 25 bases between the germline ends. The CDR3 contains 19 residues. The germline CDR1 and CDR2 sequences are SGHTS and YDEGEE.

This clone has only one observation. V usage is TRBV5-5 and J usage is TRBJ2-5; 8 nucleotides line up with TRBD2. The CDR3 loop spans 17 amino acids. Per germline, CDR1 SGHKS and CDR2 YYEKEE (reference sequence). V gave up 1 base and J gave up 5 bases; unmatched junction bases: 13. This CDR3 is CASSLLAVSGRRETQYF. CDR3 in DNA: TGTGCCAGCAGCTTGTTGGCGGTGAGCGGGAGAAGGGAGACCCAGTACTTC. The full variable domain, rest sourced from reference TRBV5-5 and TRBJ2-5, is DAGVTQSPTHLIKTRGQQVTLRCSPISGHKSVSWYQQVLGQGPQFIFQYYEKEERGRGNFPDRFSARQFPNYSSELNVNALLLGDSALYLCASSLLAVSGRRETQYFGPGTRLLVL.

The rearrangement links TRBV19 to TRBJ1-2; 10 nucleotides agree with TRBD1. The CDR3 covers 14 residues. The J segment lost 2 bases and the V segment lost 6 bases, leaving 3 bases of the junction unmatched. The V gene's germline CDR1 is LNHDA and CDR2 SQIVND (reference sequence). The chain's CDR3 is CASSPGQGNYGYTF. As DNA, the CDR3 is TGTGCCAGTAGCCCGGGACAGGGGAACTATGGCTACACCTTC.

This chain's CDR3 is CASSKWGASWAGTDTQYF. In DNA form, the CDR3 reads TGTGCCAGCAGCAAATGGGGGGCCAGCTGGGCGGGTACAGATACGCAGTATTTT. The chain uses TRBV7-3 and TRBJ2-3; either TRBD1 or TRBD2 may supply D (6 bases each). Trimming stripped 5 bases from V and 3 bases from J, with 24 bases between. CDR3 size: 18 residues. The germline gives CDR1 SGHTA, CDR2 FQGTGA.

The chain combines TRBV5-1 with TRBJ1-5, with 8 positions matching TRBD1. CDR3 length equals 15 residues. Trimming at V came to 2 bases and at J to 6 bases, leaving 7 bases not matched to a gene. From germline, CDR1 is SGHRS and CDR2 YFSETQ. The DNA for the CDR3 is TGCGCCAGCAGCTTAGGGCAGGGGGCCTCTCAGCCCCAGCATTTT. Its protein is CASSLGQGASQPQHF.

This clone was seen only once. A much larger clone sits a single nucleotide away, making a read error possible. CDR3 sequence (DNA): TGTGCCAGCAGTCGGGGGTACGAGCAGTACTTC. Its translation is CASSRGYEQYF. The chain is built from TRBV25-1 and TRBJ2-7, with D maybe TRBD2 (6 bases). CDR1 MGHDK and CDR2 SYGVNS come from the germline V gene. This CDR3 has 11 amino acids. V shed 5 bases and J shed 4 bases, with 6 bases lying between them.

V gene TRBV18 combines with J gene TRBJ2-3, with 8 bases identical to TRBD2. The CDR3 has 17 amino acids. Trimming at V came to 4 bases and at J to 0 bases, leaving 9 bases not matched to a gene. Germline V gives CDR1 KGHSH, CDR2 LQKENI. The CDR3 sequence is CASSLKTSASSTDTQYF. For the CDR3, the DNA is TGTGCCAGCTCACTAAAGACTAGCGCCTCTAGCACAGATACGCAGTATTTT. Full variable domain (rest looked up from reference TRBV18 and TRBJ2-3): NAGVMQNPRHLVRRRGQEARLRCSPMKGHSHVYWYRQLPEEGLKFMVYLQKENIIDESGMPKERFSAEFPKEGPSILRIQQVVRGDSAAYFCASSLKTSASSTDTQYFGPGTRLTVL.

This clone was counted only a few times. This could be a read error, since a much larger clone is one nucleotide away. Other DNA sequences in the sample encode the same CDR3. The V and J genes are TRBV28 and TRBJ2-1, with D unresolved. The germline CDR1 and CDR2 sequences are MDHEN and SYDVKM. V dropped 4 bases and J dropped 9 bases, with 7 bases sitting between them. The CDR3 totals 11 residues. The CDR3 reads CASSSRAEQFF. CDR3 DNA: TGTGCCAGCAGTTCCCGGGCTGAGCAGTTCTTC.

The chain couples TRBV4-1 to TRBJ2-2; 12 nucleotides align to TRBD2. The J segment lost 5 bases and the V segment lost 1 base, leaving 2 bases of the junction unmatched. CDR1 and CDR2 from the germline V gene are MGHRA and YSYEKL. This CDR3 region has 16 residues. CDR3 DNA: TGCGCCAGCAGCCAAGCACTAGCGGGAGGAACCGGGGAGCTGTTTTTT. It codes for CASSQALAGGTGELFF.

Remarks on this clone: This sample includes further DNA sequences coding for the same CDR3. The V gene is TRBV27, the J gene TRBJ2-7, with D perhaps TRBD1 (6 bases). Trimming pared 9 bases from V and 1 base from J, leaving 13 bases between. In germline, CDR1 is MNHEY, CDR2 SMNVEV (reference sequence). The CDR3 runs to 13 residues. DNA for the CDR3: TGTGCCAGTAGCCTGAGGGGGTCCTACGAGCAGTACTTC. It is translated as CASSLRGSYEQYF.

This chain links TRBV19 with TRBJ1-5; 9 bases align to TRBD1. There are 16 residues in the CDR3. The V gene end was trimmed by 5 bases and the J gene end by 7 bases; junction bases not matched to a gene: 12. Germline CDR1 is LNHDA and CDR2 is SQIVND (reference sequence). CDR3 sequence (DNA): TGTGCCAGTAGTTGGTCAACAGGGGGCCTCCTCCAGCCCCAGCATTTT. Translating gives CASSWSTGGLLQPQHF.

The CDR3 sequence: CASSARSGTGEADTQYF. CDR3 nucleotide sequence: TGTGCCAGCAGCGCCAGATCCGGGACAGGGGAGGCAGATACGCAGTATTTT. The V and J genes are TRBV9 and TRBJ2-3, with 10 positions matching TRBD1. Germline CDR1 is SGDLS and CDR2 is YYNGEE. Losses at the gene ends were 3 bases for V and 4 bases for J; bases not matched to a gene: 11. The CDR3 runs 17 residues.

J is TRBJ2-1 and V is TRBV7-2, with 8 nucleotides matching TRBD2. The CDR3 contains 15 residues. Per the germline V gene, CDR1 is SGHTA and CDR2 is FQGNSA. V lost 4 bases and J lost 2; bases outside the gene matches: 4. For the CDR3, the DNA is TGTGCCAGCAGCTCTCAGCGGGAGACCTACAATGAGCAGTTCTTC. Translation: CASSSQRETYNEQFF.

The gene calls are TRBV25-1 and TRBJ1-1; D is ambiguous. Trimming shortened V by 4 bases and J by 2 bases, and 11 bases separated the two germline ends. Germline V CDR1 and CDR2: MGHDK, SYGVNS. The CDR3 is 14 amino acids. CDR3 sequence: CASSAMGRNTEAFF. For the CDR3, the DNA is TGTGCCAGCAGTGCTATGGGGAGAAACACTGAAGCTTTCTTT.

As for this clone: A read error is the likely source, as a far larger clone sits one nucleotide away. The sample contains more than one DNA sequence encoding this CDR3. CDR3 bases: TGTGCCAGCAGCCAAGATGGGCTTTCCAACACTGAAGCTTTCTTT. Amino acids: CASSQDGLSNTEAFF. This chain joins TRBV5-5 and TRBJ1-1; no definite D call. The CDR3 extends over 15 amino acids. The germline V gene encodes CDR1 SGHKS and CDR2 YYEKEE (reference sequence). Trimming removed 4 bases from V and 2 bases from J, with 15 bases in between.

The chain employs TRBV7-9 and TRBJ2-1; D not resolved. V was pared by 4 bases and J by 4 bases, with 8 bases between. The CDR3 sequence is 13 residues long. CDR1 is SEHNR, CDR2 FQNEAQ, per germline (reference sequence). The CDR3 region is CASSSPYYNEQFF. Here the CDR3 DNA reads TGTGCCAGCAGCTCCCCCTATTACAATGAGCAGTTCTTC.

V gene TRBV5-5 combines with J gene TRBJ2-7; TRBD2 might be the D (6 bases). Trimming removed 1 base from V and 4 bases from J, with 12 bases in between. The CDR3 has 14 residues. The V gene's germline CDR1 is SGHKS and CDR2 YYEKEE (reference sequence). The DNA of the CDR3 is TGTGCCAGCAGCTTGACTAGCCGTTCTTACGAGCAGTACTTC. Translated: CASSLTSRSYEQYF.

The chain couples TRBV15 to TRBJ1-1, with TRBD1 identical over 7 bases. Looked up from germline, CDR1 is LNHNV and CDR2 is YYDKDF (reference sequence). Unmatched junction bases numbered 7, after V lost 0 bases and J lost 0 bases. CDR3 length equals 17 residues. In nucleotides, the CDR3 is TGTGCCACCAGCAGAGATCCGCAGGGGGGCCTGAACACTGAAGCTTTCTTT. It is translated as CATSRDPQGGLNTEAFF.